One and the same sample provided the 22 T cell receptor beta chains below, sequenced in a study of blood T cells in healthy people across ages. A sample-barcoded 5' primer and a J-beta primer mix were used in a second PCR of about 6 to 12 cycles. TCRdb re-analysed the 5' RACE reads in MiXCR, keeping a single row per CDR3 protein. The table includes roughly 500,000 distinct CDR3 sequences, roughly 29% detected once. The sample comprised blood. The receptors shown here come from a woman in her sixties or seventies in good health.

This clonotype was found a few times. The chain has TRBV27 and TRBJ1-3; possibly TRBD1 for D (6 bases). Germline lookup yields CDR1 MNHEY and CDR2 SMNVEV (reference sequence). V was shortened by 6 bases and J by 4 bases, with 13 bases between the two germline ends. The CDR3 extends over 14 amino acids. The CDR3: CASRLTGSGNTIYF. CDR3 DNA sequence: TGTGCCAGCAGGCTGACAGGATCAGGAAACACCATATATTTT.

The gene calls are TRBV2 and TRBJ2-6; D unresolved. Trimming cost V 4 bases and J 4 bases, with 11 bases left between them. The CDR3 is 15 amino acids. Germline assignment: CDR1 SNHLY and CDR2 FYNNEI. The CDR3 region is CASSGDLAGANVLTF. The CDR3 DNA sequence: TGTGCCAGCAGTGGGGATTTGGCCGGGGCCAACGTCCTGACTTTC.

A few counts support this clonotype. The chain uses TRBV3-1 and TRBJ2-7; possibly TRBD2 for D (6 bases). The CDR3 consists of 16 residues. V gave up 0 bases and J gave up 0 bases, with 12 bases separating them. Germline assignment: CDR1 LGHDT and CDR2 YNNKEL (reference sequence). CDR3 sequence: CASSQDPGGISYEQYF. In DNA form, the CDR3 reads TGTGCCAGCAGCCAAGATCCCGGGGGAATCTCCTACGAGCAGTACTTC.

The CDR3 DNA is TGTGCCAGCAGCTGGGCCGGGACAGAAAACACTGAAGCTTTCTTT. Translation: CASSWAGTENTEAFF. This chain connects TRBV7-2 to TRBJ1-1; 7 bases line up with TRBD1. Germline assignment: CDR1 SGHTA and CDR2 FQGNSA. V gave up 4 bases and J gave up 2 bases; unmatched junction bases: 7. The CDR3 loop spans 15 amino acids. Full variable domain (remainder filled in from reference TRBV7-2 and TRBJ1-1): GAGVSQSPSNKVTEKGKDVELRCDPISGHTALYWYRQSLGQGLEFLIYFQGNSAPDKSGLPSDRFSAERTGGSVSTLTIQRTQQEDSAVYLCASSWAGTENTEAFFGQGTRLTVV.

This clonotype was recorded only once. The DNA of the CDR3 is TGTGCCAGCTCACGAGGGACAGCCAGGAACACTGAAGCTTTCTTT. Translation: CASSRGTARNTEAFF. The chain has TRBV18 and TRBJ1-1; 7 positions agree with TRBD1. Germline assignment: CDR1 KGHSH and CDR2 LQKENI. This CDR3 comprises 15 residues. The V segment lost 4 bases and the J segment 1 base; nucleotides outside the gene matches: 6.

This clonotype was observed a few times. V gene TRBV7-2 combines with J gene TRBJ1-4; tentative D call: TRBD1 (5 bases). The CDR3 has 15 amino acids. The V and J ends lost 1 base and 7 bases respectively, with 13 bases between them. Per germline, CDR1 SGHTA and CDR2 FQGNSA. CDR3 in amino acids: CASSLGRGAGEKLFF. Here the CDR3 DNA reads TGTGCCAGCAGCTTAGGACGAGGGGCGGGTGAAAAACTGTTTTTT.

This clonotype was seen a few times. V usage is TRBV4-2 and J usage is TRBJ2-1; D is possibly TRBD2 (6 bases). This CDR3 spans 15 amino acids. Looked up from germline, CDR1 is LGHNA and CDR2 is YNFKEQ. Trimming took 1 base from V and 0 from J, leaving 7 bases between them. The CDR3 bases are TGTGCCAGCAGCCAAGGACTAGTCTCCTACAATGAGCAGTTCTTC. Translating it yields CASSQGLVSYNEQFF.

The rearrangement uses TRBV20-1 and TRBJ1-1; D remains ambiguous. The V gene's germline CDR1 is DFQATT and CDR2 SNEGSKA (reference sequence). The CDR3 loop spans 12 amino acids. With 5 bases removed from V and 7 bases from J, the gap between germline ends came to 14 bases. The CDR3 here is CSASPRGFEAFF. Written as DNA, the CDR3 is TGCAGTGCTTCCCCCCGGGGATTTGAAGCTTTCTTT.

This chain joins TRBV12-5 and TRBJ1-1; D not resolved. V lost 2 bases and J 5 bases, leaving 12 bases between the germline ends. Germline CDR1 LGHNT, CDR2 FRNRAP. The CDR3 is 14 residues long. The CDR3: CASGLRLSGTEAFF. The CDR3 nucleotides read TGTGCTAGTGGTTTGAGACTGAGTGGGACTGAAGCTTTCTTT.

This clonotype was detected only a few times. This rearrangement joins TRBV24-1 to TRBJ1-1; maybe TRBD1 (6 bases). Germline CDR1 is KGHDR and CDR2 is SFDVKD. CDR3 length equals 14 residues. Trimming left V 4 bases short and J 0 bases short, with 8 bases between. CDR3 DNA: TGTGCCACCAGTGAAGGGGGGCTGAACACTGAAGCTTTCTTT. Amino acid sequence: CATSEGGLNTEAFF.

This clonotype showed up many times. V gene TRBV18 combines with J gene TRBJ2-5, with a tentative D call TRBD2 (5 bases). The DNA end is a closer match to TRBJ2-7, so the J assignment may be wrong. CDR1 KGHSH and CDR2 LQKENI come from the germline V gene. The CDR3 runs 15 residues. As DNA, the CDR3 is TGTGCCAGCTCACCCCGAGAGGGCACCACCTACGAGCAGTACTTC. This sequence encodes CASSPREGTTYEQYF.

This clonotype came up a few times. The junction departs from germline at one end; a sequencing error may be responsible. V gene TRBV6-2 or TRBV6-3 combines with J gene TRBJ2-5, with TRBD2 matching 7 bases. The CDR3 sequence is 18 residues long. Germline V lookup: CDR1 MNHEY, CDR2 SVGEGT. In DNA, the CDR3 is TGTGCCAGGAGTTCGGCATTGTTAGGGGACTACACTGAGGAGACCCAGTACTTC. Its translation: CARSSALLGDYTEETQYF.

The chain carries TRBV2 and TRBJ1-2, with 8 bases aligning to TRBD1. The CDR3 length is 13 residues. V lost 6 bases and J lost 5; bases outside the gene matches: 5. Germline V gene lookup returns CDR1 SNHLY and CDR2 FYNNEI. CDR3 residues: CASRIGQGYGYTF. As DNA, the CDR3 is TGTGCCAGCAGGATAGGACAGGGATATGGCTACACCTTC. The variable domain in full, with the rest retrieved from reference TRBV2 and TRBJ1-2, is EPEVTQTPSHQVTQMGQEVILRCVPISNHLYFYWYRQILGQKVEFLVSFYNNEISEKSEIFDDQFSVERPDGSNFTLKIRSTKLEDSAMYFCASRIGQGYGYTFGSGTRLTVV.

The chain joins TRBV20-1 to TRBJ2-3; 13 bases are a match to TRBD2. CDR1 is DFQATT, CDR2 SNEGSKA, per germline (reference sequence). The CDR3 is made up of 14 amino acids. V shed 6 bases and J 2 bases; nucleotides not matched to a gene: 2. Written as DNA, the CDR3 is TGCAGTGCCGGGACTAGCGGGACCACAGATACGCAGTATTTT. Protein: CSAGTSGTTDTQYF.

The V and J genes are TRBV6-6 and TRBJ1-2; possible D gene TRBD1, 6 bases. Trimming cost V 2 bases and J 0 bases, with 10 bases left between them. The CDR3 has 15 amino acids. CDR1 MNHNY and CDR2 SVGAGI come from the germline V gene (reference sequence). The CDR3 DNA reads TGTGCCAGCAGTTACGACAGGTTCGCTAACTATGGCTACACCTTC. Its translation: CASSYDRFANYGYTF.

This clonotype appeared a few times. The J gene is TRBJ2-7, the V gene TRBV20-1; TRBD1 agrees at 9 bases. CDR1 and CDR2 (germline): DFQATT, SNEGSKA (reference sequence). This CDR3 has 16 residues. V lost 1 base to trimming and J lost 3 bases; unmatched junction nucleotides: 10. CDR3 loop: CSARAPPGTGFYEQYF. CDR3 nucleotides: TGCAGTGCTAGAGCCCCCCCCGGGACAGGGTTCTACGAGCAGTACTTC.

This clonotype was picked up a small number of times. The rearrangement links TRBV20-1 to TRBJ2-5; the D gene is possibly TRBD1 (6 bases). The J call could be wrong; TRBJ2-7 is a better fit for the DNA end. The V gene's germline CDR1 is DFQATT and CDR2 SNEGSKA (reference sequence). The length of the CDR3 is 16 residues. Here the CDR3 reads CSARGNTGRYPYEQYF. DNA for the CDR3: TGCAGTGCTAGAGGGAACACAGGGCGATATCCCTACGAGCAGTACTTC.

V and J are TRBV5-1 and TRBJ2-3; possibly TRBD2 for D (6 bases). The germline V gene encodes CDR1 SGHRS and CDR2 YFSETQ. Trimming cost V 4 bases and J 4 bases, with 16 bases left between them. This CDR3 is built from 15 residues. The CDR3 DNA sequence: TGCGCCAGCAGCACGAACGGGGGTTTCGCAGATACGCAGTATTTT. It is translated as CASSTNGGFADTQYF.

The J gene is TRBJ1-6, the V gene TRBV4-2, with 12 nucleotides matching TRBD1. The germline V gene has CDR1 LGHNA and CDR2 YNFKEQ. Unmatched junction bases numbered 8, after V lost 4 bases and J lost 13 bases. The CDR3 spans 15 residues. CDR3 residues: CASSPLGTGGSPLHF. CDR3 bases: TGTGCCAGCAGCCCTCTCGGGACAGGGGGCTCGCCCCTCCACTTT.

Of note for this clonotype: This likely comes from a read error, as the CDR3 has no conserved phenylalanine or tryptophan at its end. The V gene is TRBV5-4, the J gene TRBJ2-7; 9 nucleotides align to TRBD1. Germline V gene sequence: CDR1 SGHNT, CDR2 YYREEE (reference sequence). The CDR3 has 13 residues. The junction had 6 bases not matched to a gene; V was cut back by 3 bases and J by 8 bases. CDR3 DNA: TGTGCCAGCAGCTCCTCGGACAGGGGAAAGCAGTACTCC. It is translated as CASSSSDRGKQYS.

As regards this clonotype: A much more abundant neighbour one base away suggests this may be a read error. The chain is built from TRBV6-2 or TRBV6-3 and TRBJ2-7; maybe TRBD2 (6 bases). Germline V gene data show CDR1 as MNHEY and CDR2 as SVGEGT. The ends were cut back, 5 bases at V and 5 bases at J, with 19 bases in the middle. The CDR3 length is 15 residues. CDR3 region: CASSPRLKGGDEQYF. DNA for the CDR3: TGTGCCAGCAGTCCACGGTTGAAGGGAGGAGACGAGCAGTACTTC.

To note about this clonotype: Mismatch with germline at one junction end may stem from a read error. J is TRBJ1-1 and V is TRBV29-1, with D unresolved. The V gene's germline CDR1 is SQVTM and CDR2 ANQGSEA. The length of the CDR3 is 10 residues. CDR3 nucleotide sequence: TGCAGCGTTTATCTGACTGAAGCGTTCTTT. It encodes CSVYLTEAFF.